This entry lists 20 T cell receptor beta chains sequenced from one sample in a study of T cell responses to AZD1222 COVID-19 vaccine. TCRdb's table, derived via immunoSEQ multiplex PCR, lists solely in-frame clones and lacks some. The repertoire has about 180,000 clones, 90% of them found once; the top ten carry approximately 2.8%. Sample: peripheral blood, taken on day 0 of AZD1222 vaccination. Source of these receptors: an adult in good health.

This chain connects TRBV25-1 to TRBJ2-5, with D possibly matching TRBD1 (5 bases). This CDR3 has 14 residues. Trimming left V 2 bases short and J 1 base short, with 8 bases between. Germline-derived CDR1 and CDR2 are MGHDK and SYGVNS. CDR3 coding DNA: TGTGCCAGCAGTGAAGTCAGGGTCCAAGAGACCCAGTACTTC. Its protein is CASSEVRVQETQYF.

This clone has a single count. This CDR3 is CASRGQMGNTEAFF. In DNA, the CDR3 is TGTGCCAGTAGGGGACAGATGGGGAACACTGAAGCTTTCTTT. The J gene is TRBJ1-1, the V gene TRBV19, with TRBD1 matching over 7 bases. There are 14 residues in the CDR3. CDR1 is LNHDA and CDR2 is SQIVND in the germline V gene (reference sequence). Trimming at V came to 6 bases and at J to 1 base, leaving 5 bases not matched to a gene.

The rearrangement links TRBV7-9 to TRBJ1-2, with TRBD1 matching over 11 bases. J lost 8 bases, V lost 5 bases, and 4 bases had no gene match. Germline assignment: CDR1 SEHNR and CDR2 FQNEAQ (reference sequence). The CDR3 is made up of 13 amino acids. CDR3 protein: CASSRGQGDGYTF. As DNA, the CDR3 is TGTGCCAGCAGCCGGGGACAGGGGGACGGCTACACCTTC.

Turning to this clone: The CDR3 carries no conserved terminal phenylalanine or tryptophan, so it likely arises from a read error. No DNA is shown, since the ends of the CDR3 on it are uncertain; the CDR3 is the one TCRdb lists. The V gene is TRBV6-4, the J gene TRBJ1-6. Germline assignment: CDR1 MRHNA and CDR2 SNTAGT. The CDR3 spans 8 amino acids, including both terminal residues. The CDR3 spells CASSDSPG.

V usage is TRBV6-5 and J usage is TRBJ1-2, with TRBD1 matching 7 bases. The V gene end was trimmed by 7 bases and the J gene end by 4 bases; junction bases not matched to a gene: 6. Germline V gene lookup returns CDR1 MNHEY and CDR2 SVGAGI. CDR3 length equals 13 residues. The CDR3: CASTQGGGYGYTF. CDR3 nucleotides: TGTGCCAGCACCCAAGGGGGCGGCTATGGCTACACCTTC.

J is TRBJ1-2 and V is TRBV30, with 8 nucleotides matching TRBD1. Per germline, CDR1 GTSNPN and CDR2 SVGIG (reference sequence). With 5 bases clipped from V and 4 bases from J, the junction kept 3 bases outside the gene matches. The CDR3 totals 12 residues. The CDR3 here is CAWGQGVYGYTF. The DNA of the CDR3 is TGTGCCTGGGGACAGGGAGTCTATGGCTACACCTTC. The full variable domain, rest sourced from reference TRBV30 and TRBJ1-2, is SQTIHQWPATLVQPVGSPLSLECTVEGTSNPNLYWYRQAAGRGLQLLFYSVGIGQISSEVPQNLSASRPQDRQFILSSKKLLLSDSGFYLCAWGQGVYGYTFGSGTRLTVV.

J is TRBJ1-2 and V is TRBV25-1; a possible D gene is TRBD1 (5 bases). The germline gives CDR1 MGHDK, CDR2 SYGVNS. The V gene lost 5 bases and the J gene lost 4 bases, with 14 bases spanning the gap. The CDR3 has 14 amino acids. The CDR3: CASSPPEGVYGYTF. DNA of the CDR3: TGTGCCAGCAGTCCCCCGGAAGGGGTCTATGGCTACACCTTC.

The chain's CDR3 is CAISLGGGYTF. CDR3 sequence (DNA): TGTGCCATCAGTCTCGGGGGGGGCTACACCTTC. The V and J genes are TRBV10-3 and TRBJ1-2, with D tentatively TRBD1 (5 bases). This CDR3 contains 11 residues. V lost 5 bases to trimming and J lost 8 bases, with 9 bases between them. Germline V gives CDR1 ENHRY, CDR2 SYGVKD.

The CDR3 loop is CASSLLPRDTQYF. The CDR3 DNA sequence: TGTGCCAGCAGCTTATTACCTCGGGATACGCAGTATTTT. This rearrangement joins TRBV7-9 to TRBJ2-3; no definite D call. Germline-derived CDR1 and CDR2 are SEHNR and FQNEAQ (reference sequence). V was shortened by 2 bases and J by 6 bases, with 9 bases between the two germline ends. The CDR3 is made up of 13 amino acids. The full variable domain, in which reference TRBV7-9 and TRBJ2-3 provide the parts outside the CDR3, is DTGVSQNPRHKITKRGQNVTFRCDPISEHNRLYWYRQTLGQGPEFLTYFQNEAQLEKSRLLSDRFSAERPKGSFSTLEIQRTEQGDSAMYLCASSLLPRDTQYFGPGTRLTVL.

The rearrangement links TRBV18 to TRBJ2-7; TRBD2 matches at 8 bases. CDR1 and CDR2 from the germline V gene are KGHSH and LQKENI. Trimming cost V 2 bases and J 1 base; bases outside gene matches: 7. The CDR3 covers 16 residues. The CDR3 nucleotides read TGTGCCAGCTCACCAGACCGGGGGGGCCGATCCTACGAGCAGTACTTC. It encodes CASSPDRGGRSYEQYF. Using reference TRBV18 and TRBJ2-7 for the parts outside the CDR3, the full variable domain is NAGVMQNPRHLVRRRGQEARLRCSPMKGHSHVYWYRQLPEEGLKFMVYLQKENIIDESGMPKERFSAEFPKEGPSILRIQQVVRGDSAAYFCASSPDRGGRSYEQYFGPGTRLTVT.

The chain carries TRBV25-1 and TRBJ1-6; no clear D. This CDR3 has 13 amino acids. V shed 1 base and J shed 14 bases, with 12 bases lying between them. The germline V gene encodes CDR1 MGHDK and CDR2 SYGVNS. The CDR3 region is CASSESGGWALHF. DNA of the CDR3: TGTGCCAGCAGTGAATCGGGCGGTTGGGCCCTCCACTTT.

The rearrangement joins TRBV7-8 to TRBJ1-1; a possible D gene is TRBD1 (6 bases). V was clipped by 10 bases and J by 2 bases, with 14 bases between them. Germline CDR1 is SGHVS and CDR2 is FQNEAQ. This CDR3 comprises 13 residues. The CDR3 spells CAIRGAANTEAFF. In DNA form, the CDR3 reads TGTGCCATCCGGGGGGCAGCTAACACTGAAGCTTTCTTT.

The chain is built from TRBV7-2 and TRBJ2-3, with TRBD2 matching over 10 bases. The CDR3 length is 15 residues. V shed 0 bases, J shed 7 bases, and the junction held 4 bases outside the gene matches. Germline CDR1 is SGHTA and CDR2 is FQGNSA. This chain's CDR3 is CASSLALAGAHTQYF. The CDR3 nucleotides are TGTGCCAGCAGCTTAGCCCTAGCGGGGGCCCATACGCAGTATTTT.

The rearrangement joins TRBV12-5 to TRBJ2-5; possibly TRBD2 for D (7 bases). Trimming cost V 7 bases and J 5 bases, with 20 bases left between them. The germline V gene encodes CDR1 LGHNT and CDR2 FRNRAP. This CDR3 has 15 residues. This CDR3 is CASAPGGFEVETQYF. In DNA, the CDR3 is TGTGCTAGTGCCCCGGGGGGCTTCGAGGTCGAGACCCAGTACTTC.

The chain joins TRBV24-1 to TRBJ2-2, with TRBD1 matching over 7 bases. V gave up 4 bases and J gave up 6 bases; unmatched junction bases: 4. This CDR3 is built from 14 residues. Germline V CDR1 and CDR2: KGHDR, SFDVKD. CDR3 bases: TGTGCCACCAGTGAGGCAGGGGGAGCCGGGGAGCTGTTTTTT. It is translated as CATSEAGGAGELFF.

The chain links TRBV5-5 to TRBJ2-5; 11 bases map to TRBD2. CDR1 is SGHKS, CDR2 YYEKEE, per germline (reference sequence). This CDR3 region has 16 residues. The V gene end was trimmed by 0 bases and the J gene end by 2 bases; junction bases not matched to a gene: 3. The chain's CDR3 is CASSLGLAGGQETQYF. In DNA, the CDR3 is TGTGCCAGCAGCTTGGGCCTAGCGGGGGGTCAAGAGACCCAGTACTTC.

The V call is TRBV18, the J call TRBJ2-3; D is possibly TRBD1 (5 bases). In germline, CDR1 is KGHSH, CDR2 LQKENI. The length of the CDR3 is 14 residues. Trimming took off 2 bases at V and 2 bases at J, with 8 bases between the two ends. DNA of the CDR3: TGTGCCAGCTCACCAAAGGGGTTCACAGATACGCAGTATTTT. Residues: CASSPKGFTDTQYF.

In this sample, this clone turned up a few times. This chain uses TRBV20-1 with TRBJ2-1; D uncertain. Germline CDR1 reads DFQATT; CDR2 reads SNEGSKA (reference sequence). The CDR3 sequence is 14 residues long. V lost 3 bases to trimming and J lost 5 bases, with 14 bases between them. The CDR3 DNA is TGCAGTGCTAGTAATCGGCTACGGCACAATGAGCAGTTCTTC. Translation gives CSASNRLRHNEQFF.

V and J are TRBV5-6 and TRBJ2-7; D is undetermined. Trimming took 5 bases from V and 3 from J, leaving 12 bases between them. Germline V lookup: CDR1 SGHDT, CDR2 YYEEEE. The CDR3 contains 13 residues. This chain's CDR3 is CASRSGSNYEQYF. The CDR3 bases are TGTGCCAGCAGATCGGGTTCTAACTACGAGCAGTACTTC.

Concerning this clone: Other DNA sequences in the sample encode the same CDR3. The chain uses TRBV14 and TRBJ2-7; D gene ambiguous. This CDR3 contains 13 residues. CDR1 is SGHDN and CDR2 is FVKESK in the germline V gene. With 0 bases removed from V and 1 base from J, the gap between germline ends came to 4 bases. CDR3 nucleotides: TGTGCCAGCAGCCAAGATACGTCCTACGAGCAGTACTTC. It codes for CASSQDTSYEQYF.